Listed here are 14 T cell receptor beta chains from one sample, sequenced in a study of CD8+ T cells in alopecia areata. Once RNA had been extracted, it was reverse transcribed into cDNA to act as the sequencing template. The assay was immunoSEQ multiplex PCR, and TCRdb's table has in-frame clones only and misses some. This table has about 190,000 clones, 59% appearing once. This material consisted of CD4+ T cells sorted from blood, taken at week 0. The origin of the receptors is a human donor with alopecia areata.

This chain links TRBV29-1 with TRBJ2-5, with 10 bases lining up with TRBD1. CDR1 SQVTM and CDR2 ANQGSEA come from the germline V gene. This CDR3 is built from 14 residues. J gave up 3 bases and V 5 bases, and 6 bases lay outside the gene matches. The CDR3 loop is CSVSFGTGEETQYF. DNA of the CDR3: TGCAGCGTTTCTTTCGGGACAGGGGAAGAGACCCAGTACTTC.

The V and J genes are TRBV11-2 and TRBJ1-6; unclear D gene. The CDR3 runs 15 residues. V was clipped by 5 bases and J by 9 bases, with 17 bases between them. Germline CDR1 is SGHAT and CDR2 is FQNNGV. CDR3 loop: CASSLNGGWGSPLHF. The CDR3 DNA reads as TGTGCCAGCAGCCTCAACGGAGGCTGGGGTTCACCCCTCCACTTT.

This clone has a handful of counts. CDR3 DNA: TGTGCCAGCAGGGAGGGGGCACCTAATTCACCCCTCCACTTT. This gives the protein CASREGAPNSPLHF. V is TRBV6-1 and J is TRBJ1-6; TRBD1 aligns across 7 bases. The V gene's germline CDR1 is MNHNS and CDR2 SASEGT. The CDR3 length is 14 residues. V trimming: 6 bases; J trimming: 6 bases; junction bases outside the gene matches: 5.

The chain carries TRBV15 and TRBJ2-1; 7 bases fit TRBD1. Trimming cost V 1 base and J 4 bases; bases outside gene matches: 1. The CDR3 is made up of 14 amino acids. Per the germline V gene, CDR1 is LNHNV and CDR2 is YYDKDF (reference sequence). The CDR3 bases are TGTGCCACCAGCAGAGGGGACAGATACAATGAGCAGTTCTTC. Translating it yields CATSRGDRYNEQFF.

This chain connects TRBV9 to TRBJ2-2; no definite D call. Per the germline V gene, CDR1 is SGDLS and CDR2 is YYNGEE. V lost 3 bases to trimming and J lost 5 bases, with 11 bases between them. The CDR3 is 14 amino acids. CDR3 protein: CASSDPSLTGELFF. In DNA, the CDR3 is TGTGCCAGCAGCGACCCCTCCTTAACCGGGGAGCTGTTTTTT.

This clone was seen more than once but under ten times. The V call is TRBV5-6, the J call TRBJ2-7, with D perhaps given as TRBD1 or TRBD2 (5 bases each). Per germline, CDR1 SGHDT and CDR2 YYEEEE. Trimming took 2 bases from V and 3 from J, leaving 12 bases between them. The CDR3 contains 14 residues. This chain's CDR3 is CASSFRDGHYEQYF. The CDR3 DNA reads TGTGCCAGCAGCTTCCGGGACGGACACTACGAGCAGTACTTC.

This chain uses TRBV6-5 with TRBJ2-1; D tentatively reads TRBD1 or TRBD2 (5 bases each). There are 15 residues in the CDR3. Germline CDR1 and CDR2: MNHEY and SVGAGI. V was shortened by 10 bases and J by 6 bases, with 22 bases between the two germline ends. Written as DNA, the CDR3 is TGTGCCAACTCCTCGGGGCAGGCTCGATTCAATGAGCAGTTCTTC. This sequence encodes CANSSGQARFNEQFF.

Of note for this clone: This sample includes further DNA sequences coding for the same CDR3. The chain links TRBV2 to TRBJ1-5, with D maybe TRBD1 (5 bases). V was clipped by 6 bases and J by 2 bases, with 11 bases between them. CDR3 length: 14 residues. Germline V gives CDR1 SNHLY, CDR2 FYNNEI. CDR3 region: CASRGTGGNQPQHF. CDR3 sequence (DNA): TGTGCCAGCAGGGGGACCGGGGGCAATCAGCCCCAGCATTTT.

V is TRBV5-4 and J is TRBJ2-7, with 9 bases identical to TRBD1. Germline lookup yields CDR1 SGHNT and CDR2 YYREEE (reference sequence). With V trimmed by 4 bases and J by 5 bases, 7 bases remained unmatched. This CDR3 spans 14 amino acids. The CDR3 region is CASSRHGTGNEQYF. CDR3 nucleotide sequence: TGTGCCAGCAGCCGGCATGGGACAGGGAACGAGCAGTACTTC.

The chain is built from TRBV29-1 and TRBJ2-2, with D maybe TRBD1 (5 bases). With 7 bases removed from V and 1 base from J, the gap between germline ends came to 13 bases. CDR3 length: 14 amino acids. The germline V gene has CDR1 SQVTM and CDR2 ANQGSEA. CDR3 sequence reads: CSGTSGQNTGELFF. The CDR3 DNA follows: TGCAGCGGTACGAGTGGACAGAACACCGGGGAGCTGTTTTTT.

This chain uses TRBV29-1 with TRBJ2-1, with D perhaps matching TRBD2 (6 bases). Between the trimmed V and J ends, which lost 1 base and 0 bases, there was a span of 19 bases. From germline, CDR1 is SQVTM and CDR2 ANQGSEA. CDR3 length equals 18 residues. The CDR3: CSVEVVSLTGVSYNEQFF. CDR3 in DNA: TGCAGCGTTGAAGTGGTCAGCCTTACGGGGGTCTCCTACAATGAGCAGTTCTTC.

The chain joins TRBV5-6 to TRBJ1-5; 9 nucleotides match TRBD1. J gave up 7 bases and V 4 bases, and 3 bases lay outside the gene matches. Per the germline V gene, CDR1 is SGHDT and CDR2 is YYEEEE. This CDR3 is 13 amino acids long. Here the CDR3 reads CASSRTGEQPQHF. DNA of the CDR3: TGTGCCAGCAGCCGGACAGGGGAACAGCCCCAGCATTTT.

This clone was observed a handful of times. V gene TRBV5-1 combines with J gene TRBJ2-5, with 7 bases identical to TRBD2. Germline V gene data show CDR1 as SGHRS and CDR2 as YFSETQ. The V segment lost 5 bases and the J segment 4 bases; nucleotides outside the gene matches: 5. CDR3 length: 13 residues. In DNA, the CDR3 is TGCGCCAGCAGAGGAGCGGGGCTAGAGACCCAGTACTTC. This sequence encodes CASRGAGLETQYF.

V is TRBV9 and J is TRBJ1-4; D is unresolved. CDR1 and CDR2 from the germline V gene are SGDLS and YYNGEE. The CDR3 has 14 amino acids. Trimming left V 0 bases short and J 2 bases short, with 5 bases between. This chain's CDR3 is CASSVELTNEKLFF. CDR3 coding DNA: TGTGCCAGCAGCGTAGAACTTACTAATGAAAAACTGTTTTTT.